This T cell receptor beta chain was sequenced during a study of T cells after yellow fever vaccination. General study results and limits: The bulk population could contribute abundant contaminating clonotypes to FACS-sorted repertoires. Of the clonotypes, a small share occurred in both CD4 and CD8 compartments. It was the secondary response that reached its peak faster, day 5 versus 15, but it was weaker. After the booster, around 95% of CD4 and about 90% of CD8 primary-response clones were re-detected.

TCRdb itself ran the 5' RACE reads through MiXCR, one entry per CDR3 protein. Of hundreds of thousands of distinct CDR3 sequences listed, 9% to 15% are singletons. As to this clonotype: Antigen: not known.

CDR1 and CDR2 from the germline V gene are LGHNA and YSLEER. The CDR3 is made up of 16 amino acids. Trimming took 0 bases from V and 1 from J, leaving 10 bases between them. The source was PBMCs, collected on the day of the yellow fever booster vaccination. The J gene is TRBJ1-5, the V gene TRBV4-3; D is unclear. This receptor was identified in a man in his thirties or forties who received the YFV17D yellow fever vaccine. The CDR3 DNA reads TGCGCCAGCAGCCAAGAGAGAGTATGGAGCAATCAGCCCCAGCATTTT. It translates to CASSQERVWSNQPQHF.